This is a list of T cell receptor beta chains from one sample in a study of blood T cell repertoires in COVID-19. The table came from immunoSEQ multiplex PCR; TCRdb's copy has only in-frame clones and leaves some out. The data show approximately 100,000 clones, with 70% to 85% seen just once and 9.5% to 15% held by the top ten. The specimen was peripheral blood. The receptors here all came from a human donor in a cohort sampled during active COVID-19. The CDR3 runs from the conserved cysteine through the conserved F or W. D genes are given only for firm matches.

TRBJ2-3,TRBV5-6,-,CASSFTAAIWEATDTQYF,TGTGCCAGCAGCTTTACAGCGGCGATCTGGGAGGCCACAGATACGCAGTATTTT
TRBJ1-1,TRBV4-3,-,CASSQDISSTEAFF,TGCGCCAGCAGCCAAGATATATCGAGCACTGAAGCTTTCTTT
TRBJ2-7,TRBV11-1,-,CASSKGETFLEQYF,TGTGCCAGCAGTAAGGGGGAGACCTTCCTCGAGCAGTACTTC
TRBJ1-1,TRBV19,-,CASTSPGAGGGEAFF,TGTGCCAGTACCTCCCCCGGGGCAGGCGGGGGCGAAGCTTTCTTT
TRBJ2-1,TRBV7-3,-,CASSLVGDEQFF,TGTGCCAGCAGCTTAGTCGGTGATGAGCAGTTCTTC
TRBJ2-3,TRBV7-2,-,CASSRTTSSTDTQYF,TGTGCCAGCAGTCGGACTACGTCTAGCACAGATACGCAGTATTTT
TRBJ1-2,TRBV11-2,-,CASSLDSGSGGYTF,TGTGCCAGCAGCTTAGACTCGGGAAGCGGGGGCTACACCTTC
TRBJ1-1,TRBV21-1,-,CASSKGTGPRNTEAFF,TGTGCCAGCAGCAAAGGGACAGGGCCAAGGAACACTGAAGCTTTCTTT
TRBJ1-5,TRBV9,TRBD1,CASSVGGTGNQPQHF,TGTGCCAGCAGCGTAGGTGGGACAGGTAATCAGCCCCAGCATTTT
TRBJ1-4,TRBV7-9,-,CASSLVGSGEKLFF,TGTGCCAGCAGCTTAGTCGGTAGCGGGGAAAAACTGTTTTTT
TRBJ1-2,TRBV29-1,-,CSVVGTDHETYGYTF,TGCAGCGTTGTAGGAACAGACCATGAGACCTATGGCTACACCTTC